A selection of T cell receptor beta chains follows, all from one sample in a study of blood T cell repertoires in COVID-19. The data were produced by immunoSEQ multiplex PCR, yet TCRdb's version contains in-frame clones alone and is incomplete. The sample contains almost 35,000 clones, 80% to 90% of which appear only once. The specimen sequenced was peripheral blood. All receptors come from a man aged 55-75 years with active COVID-19. Each CDR3 is given with its conserved first and last residue. The order of the fields is V gene, D gene, clone size, J gene, CDR3 DNA, CDR3 protein. The D gene is left open where the match is weak. Clone size is shown for a subset of rows, as once, few, many or a class of expanded clone.

TRBV7-2,TRBD2,once,TRBJ2-7,TGTGCCAGCAGCTCCGGGACTACGTACGAGCAGTACTTC,CASSSGTTYEQYF
TRBV5-6,-,-,TRBJ1-4,TGTGCCAGCAGCCCCTGGGGGACTGCAACTAATGAAAAACTGTTTTTT,CASSPWGTATNEKLFF
TRBV6-5,-,-,TRBJ2-7,TGTGCCAGCAGTTACTCGGTTGGGGCCGGGTACGAGCAGTACTTC,CASSYSVGAGYEQYF
TRBV7-7,TRBD1,-,TRBJ2-5,TGTGCCAGCAGCTCGAATACAGGGGAAGAGACCCAGTACTTC,CASSSNTGEETQYF
TRBV5-1,-,-,TRBJ2-3,TGCGCCAGCAGCCAAGGGAGCGCCAGCGATACGCAGTATTTT,CASSQGSASDTQYF
TRBV5-1,TRBD2,-,TRBJ2-1,TGCGCCAGCAGCTTGACTAGCGGGGTCTACAATGAGCAGTTCTTC,CASSLTSGVYNEQFF
TRBV18,-,-,TRBJ1-1,TGTGCCAGCTCAACCCAAGCGCGGGGGGTAGCGAACACTGAAGCTTTCTTT,CASSTQARGVANTEAFF
TRBV7-8,TRBD1,few,TRBJ2-7,TGTGCCAGCAGCTTACGACGGACAGGGGAAGAGAACGAGCAGTACTTC,CASSLRRTGEENEQYF
TRBV6-1,TRBD1,few,TRBJ1-2,TGTGCCAGCAGTGAAGAGACCGGGACAGTCTATGGCTACACCTTC,CASSEETGTVYGYTF
TRBV30,TRBD1,-,TRBJ1-1,TGTGCCTGGACCAAAACAGGGGTGACTGAAGCTTTCTTT,CAWTKTGVTEAFF
TRBV12-5,-,-,TRBJ2-3,TGTGCTAGTGGGGCGGGGGATACGCAGTATTTT,CASGAGDTQYF
TRBV27,TRBD2,few,TRBJ2-5,TGTGCCAGCAGGCTAGCGGGAGTGGGAGAGACCCAGTACTTC,CASRLAGVGETQYF
TRBV11-2,TRBD1,-,TRBJ2-2,TGTGCCAGCAGCCCTAGATGGGACAGGGTGTCCGGGGAGCTGTTTTTT,CASSPRWDRVSGELFF
TRBV5-6,TRBD1,-,TRBJ1-4,TGTGCCAGCAGATGGGGACAGACAGAAAAACTGTTTTTT,CASRWGQTEKLFF
TRBV27,TRBD2,-,TRBJ2-7,TGTGCCAGCAGTTACCTGGCAGCGGGAGGTATCTCCTACGAGCAGTACTTC,CASSYLAAGGISYEQYF
TRBV7-2,TRBD2,-,TRBJ2-7,TGTGCCAGCAGCTTAGTTGGGACTAGAGGCGACGAGCAGTACTTC,CASSLVGTRGDEQYF
TRBV3-1/TRBV3-2,TRBD2,-,TRBJ2-5,TGTGCCAGCAGCCAAGATGGACGGGAGGTAGGGCAAGAGACCCAGTACTTC,CASSQDGREVGQETQYF
TRBV25-1,TRBD1,-,TRBJ2-7,TGTGCCAGCAGCCCGTCCAACAGGGGAAGCTACGAGCAGTACTTC,CASSPSNRGSYEQYF
TRBV18,TRBD1,-,TRBJ1-1,TGTGCCAGCTCGAGGGACAGGGGGCTCACTGAAGCTTTCTTT,CASSRDRGLTEAFF
TRBV6-5,-,-,TRBJ2-5,TGTGCCAGCGGACGGGGGAAAGGGTTGGGTGAGACCCAGTACTTC,CASGRGKGLGETQYF
TRBV5-1,-,-,TRBJ1-1,TGCGCCAGCAGCATCGGATGGGACTCAAACCCCACTGAAGCTTTCTTT,CASSIGWDSNPTEAFF
TRBV28,-,-,TRBJ1-1,TGTGCCAGCAGTTTCCCTCTTGGGGCCAGTAGGAGGAACACTGAAGCTTTCTTT,CASSFPLGASRRNTEAFF
TRBV6-5,-,-,TRBJ2-5,TGTGCCAGCAGCTGGGCGGGAGAGACCCAGTACTTC,CASSWAGETQYF
TRBV7-2,-,-,TRBJ2-5,TGTGCCAGCAGCTTACAGGGCGGGAATAACCTGGAGACCCAGTACTTC,CASSLQGGNNLETQYF
TRBV2,-,once,TRBJ1-1,TGTGCCAGCAGTGAATCCGTCAGGGTGACCACTGAAGCTTTCTTT,CASSESVRVTTEAFF
TRBV12-2,-,-,TRBJ2-1,TGTGCAAGTCGCTTAGTGACGCCGGGACTGAGCACCAATGAGCAGTTCTTC,CASRLVTPGLSTNEQFF
TRBV7-2,-,-,TRBJ2-3,TGTGCCAGCAGCTCCTCCAAGAGGATAAATACGCAGTATTTT,CASSSSKRINTQYF
TRBV18,-,-,TRBJ2-5,TGTGCCAGCTCAGGCAGCCAAGAGACCCAGTACTTC,CASSGSQETQYF
TRBV28,TRBD1,-,TRBJ1-5,TGTGCCAGCAGCCCAGATACAGGGGGCGGTCAGCCCCAGCATTTT,CASSPDTGGGQPQHF
TRBV6-5,TRBD1,-,TRBJ2-1,TGTGCCAGCACCCTGGACAGGTTGAATTACAATGAGCAGTTCTTC,CASTLDRLNYNEQFF
TRBV7-3,TRBD2,-,TRBJ2-5,TGTGCCAGCAGCTCGGGACTAGCGGGAGCTTTAGAGACCCAGTACTTC,CASSSGLAGALETQYF
TRBV19,TRBD1,-,TRBJ2-6,TGTGCCAGTAGTACCCGGGACAGGCTTTGGAGGGGGGCCAACGTCCTGACTTTC,CASSTRDRLWRGANVLTF
TRBV10-2,TRBD1,-,TRBJ2-7,TGCGCCAGCAGTGGGGGGGGACAGGGCTACGAGCAGTACTTC,CASSGGGQGYEQYF
TRBV27,TRBD2,-,TRBJ2-3,TGTGCCAGCAGTTTAGTTGCGGGAGCTAGGACAGATACGCAGTATTTT,CASSLVAGARTDTQYF
TRBV5-4,TRBD1,once,TRBJ1-1,TGTGCCAGCAGCTTACCCGGACAGGGAGGAACTGAAGCTTTCTTT,CASSLPGQGGTEAFF
TRBV15,TRBD1,-,TRBJ2-7,TGTGCCACTACTAGGGACAGGGGAGACCACGAGCAGTACTTC,CATTRDRGDHEQYF
TRBV7-2,TRBD1,-,TRBJ2-1,TGTGCCAGCAGCGAGCGGACAGGGAACTACAATGAGCAGTTCTTC,CASSERTGNYNEQFF
TRBV5-4,TRBD2,-,TRBJ2-1,TGTGCCAGCAGGAAAAGCGGGAGTCCCGGCAATGAGCAGTTCTTC,CASRKSGSPGNEQFF
TRBV10-3,TRBD1,-,TRBJ2-7,TGTGCCATCAGTTCGGGACAGGACTCCTACGAGCAGTACTTC,CAISSGQDSYEQYF
TRBV27,TRBD1,-,TRBJ1-5,TGTGCCAGCAGGCCGGGACAGGGACACAGCAATCAGCCCCAGCATTTT,CASRPGQGHSNQPQHF
TRBV6-5,TRBD1,-,TRBJ1-1,TGTGCCAGCAAAGGACAGGGACAATCCACTGAAGCTTTCTTT,CASKGQGQSTEAFF
TRBV6-2/TRBV6-3,-,-,TRBJ1-3,TGTGCCAGCAGTGGGACCGGGACATCAAACACCATATATTTT,CASSGTGTSNTIYF
TRBV11-2,-,-,TRBJ1-1,TGTGCCAGCAGCCTCTCAGGGGTAAACACTGAAGCTTTCTTT,CASSLSGVNTEAFF
TRBV11-2,-,-,TRBJ2-3,TGTGCCAGCAGCTTAGGGGCCGGGGGAGATACGCAGTATTTT,CASSLGAGGDTQYF
TRBV5-1,-,medium-sized,TRBJ2-7,TGCGCCAGCAGCTTACAGGGTTTGCACGAGCAGTACTTC,CASSLQGLHEQYF
TRBV6-5,TRBD2,-,TRBJ2-3,TGTGCCAGCAGGGCTAGCGGCAGCACAGATACGCAGTATTTT,CASRASGSTDTQYF
TRBV3-1/TRBV3-2,-,-,TRBJ2-7,TGTGCCAGCAGCCCATCCGGGACTTCCTCGACCTACGAGCAGTACTTC,CASSPSGTSSTYEQYF
TRBV10-2,TRBD2,-,TRBJ2-2,TGCGCCAGCAGTGAGGCGGGAGGGGTGGCCGGGGAGCTGTTTTTT,CASSEAGGVAGELFF
TRBV2,TRBD1,-,TRBJ2-1,TGTGCCAGCAGGTCATACAGGGGTCGACCCTACAATGAGCAGTTCTTC,CASRSYRGRPYNEQFF
TRBV27,-,-,TRBJ1-2,TGTGCCAGCAGCCCCGCAGACTTTAACTATGGCTACACCTTC,CASSPADFNYGYTF
TRBV9,-,-,TRBJ2-5,TGTGCCAGCAGCCCCCTGGGGCGGATTCAAGAGACCCAGTACTTC,CASSPLGRIQETQYF
TRBV5-1,-,-,TRBJ1-2,TGCGCCAGCAGCCGATGGGACTCCGAGGGCTACACCTTC,CASSRWDSEGYTF
TRBV3-1/TRBV3-2,-,-,TRBJ2-5,TGTGCCAGCAGCCAGAACACCGCCTTCCAAGAGACCCAGTACTTC,CASSQNTAFQETQYF
TRBV5-8,-,-,TRBJ2-2,TGTGCCAGCAGCCCCTCCAACTTTGCCGGGGAGCTGTTTTTT,CASSPSNFAGELFF
TRBV7-8,TRBD2,few,TRBJ2-1,TGTGCCAGCAGACCACTAGCGGGAGCCCACAATGAGCAGTTCTTC,CASRPLAGAHNEQFF
TRBV7-6,TRBD1,once,TRBJ2-3,TGTGCCAGCAGCGGCCGGGACAGGGCGACAGATACGCAGTATTTT,CASSGRDRATDTQYF
TRBV10-2,TRBD2,-,TRBJ2-6,TGCGCCAGCAGGCCCTTGAGGGGAGCGGGAGCGATCTCTGGGGCCAACGTCCTGACTTTC,CASRPLRGAGAISGANVLTF
TRBV9,-,-,TRBJ2-5,TGTGCCAGCAGCACGCAGGGCAGGTTACAAGAGACCCAGTACTTC,CASSTQGRLQETQYF
TRBV6-5,TRBD2,-,TRBJ2-1,TGTGCCAGCAGTTACCGGCTAGCGGGTATGGGGGAGCAGTTCTTC,CASSYRLAGMGEQFF
TRBV9,TRBD1,-,TRBJ2-7,TGTGCCAGCAGCCAAACGCCCGGACAGGGTCAGTACTTC,CASSQTPGQGQYF